This TCR beta chain comes out of a study of blood T cell repertoires in COVID-19. Worth noting for this clone: At one end the junction does not follow the germline gene, possibly because of a read error.

Per the germline V gene, CDR1 is SGHTA and CDR2 is FQGNSA. The CDR3 sequence is 14 residues long. TCRdb keeps only in-frame clones here, not all; method: immunoSEQ multiplex PCR. The sample includes 230,000 or so clones, approximately 85% of them seen just once. Source material: PBMCs or T cells enriched from blood (not recorded which). The V call is TRBV7-2, the J call TRBJ2-7; a weak D match, TRBD1 (5 bases). The sequence derives from a woman aged 50 to 65 who had been exposed to COVID-19. The CDR3 loop reads CASSPDSTLSPGDF. CDR3 bases: TGTGCCAGCAGCCCAGACAGTACCCTCTCCCCAGGTGACTTC.